This T cell receptor (beta chain) was profiled in a study of shared clonotypes between healthy human individuals. Study as a whole: Sampling drew on donors who were two women and a few men aged 18 to 49. Overall study results and limits: The researchers took only blood, and tissue repertoires probably look different.

Assay used: immunoSEQ multiplex PCR; TCRdb lists only in-frame clones, some missing. The top ten hold roughly 13% of the sample, which has 450,000 to 600,000 clones, less than 85% seen once. All participating donors were Caucasian adults from Nashville, Tennessee. Unsorted material relied on about 90 million PBMCs as the source of genomic DNA. On this clone itself: The target antigen is unknown.

Between the trimmed V and J ends, which lost 7 bases and 2 bases, there was a span of 17 bases. The CDR3 is 16 residues long. Per germline, CDR1 SGHAT and CDR2 FQNNGV. The sequenced sample was PBMCs. This rearrangement joins TRBV11-2 to TRBJ2-2, with D possibly being TRBD2 (5 bases). The TCR sequence derives from a woman aged 40 to 49 in good health. Some clones in this sample may be carry-over from other donors' samples. CDR3 nucleotides: TGTGCCAGCAAGGGAGCCCGGGGTCCTAACACCGGGGAGCTGTTTTTT. Protein: CASKGARGPNTGELFF.